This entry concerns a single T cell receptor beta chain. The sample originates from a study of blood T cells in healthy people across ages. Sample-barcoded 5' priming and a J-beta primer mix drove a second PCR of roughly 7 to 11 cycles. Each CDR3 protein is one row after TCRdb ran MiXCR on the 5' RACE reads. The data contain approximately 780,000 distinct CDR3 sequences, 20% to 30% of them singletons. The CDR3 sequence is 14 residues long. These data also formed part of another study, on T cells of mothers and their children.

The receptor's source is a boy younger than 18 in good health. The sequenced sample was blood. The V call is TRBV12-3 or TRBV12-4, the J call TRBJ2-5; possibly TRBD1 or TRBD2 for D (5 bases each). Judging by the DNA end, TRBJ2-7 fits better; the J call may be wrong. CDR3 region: CASSFGALAHEQYF. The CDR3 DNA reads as TGTGCCAGCAGTTTTGGGGCTCTAGCCCACGAGCAGTACTTC.